This section outlines one TCR beta chain sequence together with its context. What it recognizes is unknown. Donors were all healthy Caucasians. This sample was taken from a study of identical twins. Study findings and constraints: For cord blood, abundant beta clonotypes had fewer insertions, unlike memory repertoires, which showed none. Researchers reported weaker excess twin sharing in beta out-of-frame sequences.

Template switching added a universal primer site, and cDNA bore unique molecular identifiers. Via MiXCR, TCRdb re-called the 5' RACE reads, giving one row per CDR3 protein. The table includes 1.5 million to 2 million distinct CDR3 sequences, about 32% detected once. V was clipped by 4 bases and J by 11 bases; unmatched bases: 10. Germline lookup yields CDR1 DFQATT and CDR2 SNEGSKA (reference sequence). This CDR3 is built from 14 residues. The sequencing input was cord blood. This sequence joins TRBV20-1 and TRBJ2-5, with 13 nucleotides matching TRBD2. This clonotype was obtained from a newborn girl in good health. CDR3 loop: CSATGLAGDNEQYF. CDR3 bases: TGCAGTGCTACCGGACTAGCGGGAGACAATGAGCAGTACTTC.